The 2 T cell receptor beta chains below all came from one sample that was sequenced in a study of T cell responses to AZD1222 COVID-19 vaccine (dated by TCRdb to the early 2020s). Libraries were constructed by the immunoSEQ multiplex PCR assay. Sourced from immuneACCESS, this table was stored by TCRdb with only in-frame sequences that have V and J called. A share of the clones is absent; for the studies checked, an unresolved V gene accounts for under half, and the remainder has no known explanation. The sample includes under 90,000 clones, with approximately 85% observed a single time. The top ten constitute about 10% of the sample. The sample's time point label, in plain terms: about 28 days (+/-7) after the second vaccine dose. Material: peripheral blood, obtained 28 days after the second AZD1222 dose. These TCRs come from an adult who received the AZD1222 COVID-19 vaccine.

The CDR3 here is CASRTDRGGYTF. As DNA, the CDR3 is TGTGCCAGCAGGACCGACCGTGGTGGCTACACCTTC. The rearrangement links TRBV2 to TRBJ1-2; no clear D. Trimming took 6 bases from V and 7 from J, leaving 12 bases between them. Germline V gene data show CDR1 as SNHLY and CDR2 as FYNNEI. This CDR3 contains 12 residues.

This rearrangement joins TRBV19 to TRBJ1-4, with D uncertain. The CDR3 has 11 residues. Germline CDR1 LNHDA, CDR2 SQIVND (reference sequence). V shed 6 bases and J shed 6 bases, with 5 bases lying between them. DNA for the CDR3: TGTGCCAGTAGCCCTCATGAAAAACTGTTTTTT. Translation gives CASSPHEKLFF.